These 16 T cell receptor beta chains originate from one sample sequenced in a study of cytomegalovirus exposure and HLA in healthy donors. Amplification used 60 Vbeta primers and 13 Jbeta primers. Data came from immunoSEQ multiplex PCR; TCRdb stores just in-frame clones and leaves some out. The repertoire holds 150,000 or so clones, with 82% as singletons. Sequencing input: PBMCs. The receptors shown here come from a male donor in good health and CMV-seronegative.

V and J are TRBV5-1 and TRBJ1-1, with D perhaps TRBD1 (6 bases). V shed 4 bases and J shed 1 base, with 14 bases lying between them. CDR1 SGHRS and CDR2 YFSETQ come from the germline V gene. The CDR3 consists of 15 residues. CDR3: CASSLLPTGNTEAFF. The CDR3, as DNA: TGCGCCAGCAGCCTGCTACCGACAGGGAACACTGAAGCTTTCTTT.

This clone was found once. The chain employs TRBV2 and TRBJ2-3, with 8 nucleotides matching TRBD1. With V trimmed by 6 bases and J by 4 bases, 3 bases remained unmatched. CDR3 length equals 13 residues. In germline, CDR1 is SNHLY, CDR2 FYNNEI. The CDR3 reads CASRTGVADTQYF. The CDR3 DNA follows: TGTGCCAGCAGGACAGGGGTGGCAGATACGCAGTATTTT.

The chain combines TRBV7-9 with TRBJ2-1; 7 bases line up with TRBD1. The length of the CDR3 is 13 residues. V gave up 3 bases and J gave up 15 bases; unmatched junction bases: 11. CDR1 SEHNR and CDR2 FQNEAQ come from the germline V gene (reference sequence). The CDR3 nucleotides read TGTGCCAGCAGCTTGGAAGGGGACAGCCTGGCGTTCTTC. As protein: CASSLEGDSLAFF.

The CDR3 spells CASSSGWDSLSPLHF. In nucleotides, the CDR3 is TGTGCCAGCAGCTCCGGATGGGACAGCCTTTCACCCCTCCACTTT. This rearrangement joins TRBV5-5 to TRBJ1-6; 7 nucleotides align to TRBD1. This CDR3 contains 15 residues. V was pared by 3 bases and J by 9 bases, with 9 bases of the junction left unmatched. Germline V gene data show CDR1 as SGHKS and CDR2 as YYEKEE (reference sequence). The variable domain in full, with the rest retrieved from reference TRBV5-5 and TRBJ1-6, is DAGVTQSPTHLIKTRGQQVTLRCSPISGHKSVSWYQQVLGQGPQFIFQYYEKEERGRGNFPDRFSARQFPNYSSELNVNALLLGDSALYLCASSSGWDSLSPLHFGNGTRLTVT.

The J gene is TRBJ2-7, the V gene TRBV6-1; D might be TRBD2 (6 bases). The CDR3 spans 14 residues. CDR1 and CDR2 from the germline V gene are MNHNS and SASEGT. V dropped 3 bases and J dropped 6 bases, with 15 bases sitting between them. The CDR3 nucleotides read TGTGCCAGCAGTGATGGGGGGTTTGGCGCCGAGCAGTACTTC. It specifies CASSDGGFGAEQYF.

J is TRBJ2-7 and V is TRBV5-4; the match to TRBD1 covers 10 bases. The V gene's germline CDR1 is SGHNT and CDR2 YYREEE (reference sequence). The CDR3 is 14 residues long. Unmatched junction bases numbered 3, after V lost 5 bases and J lost 1 base. This CDR3 is CASSVGQGSYEQYF. DNA for the CDR3: TGTGCCAGCAGTGTGGGACAGGGGTCCTACGAGCAGTACTTC.

V and J are TRBV12-5 and TRBJ1-1; D perhaps matches TRBD1 (5 bases). Trimming removed 10 bases at V and 4 bases at J, with 16 bases between. The CDR3 is made up of 13 amino acids. The germline gives CDR1 LGHNT, CDR2 FRNRAP. The CDR3: CATQAGLGTEAFF. CDR3 sequence (DNA): TGTGCTACCCAGGCAGGGCTAGGCACTGAAGCTTTCTTT. Drawing the rest from reference TRBV12-5 and TRBJ1-1, the complete variable domain is DARVTQTPRHKVTEMGQEVTMRCQPILGHNTVFWYRQTMMQGLELLAYFRNRAPLDDSGMPKDRFSAEMPDATLATLKIQPSEPRDSAVYFCATQAGLGTEAFFGQGTRLTVV.

The genes are TRBV7-2 and TRBJ2-7, with TRBD2 matching 11 bases. This CDR3 is 15 amino acids long. V dropped 2 bases and J dropped 6; count of bases not matched to a gene: 6. CDR1 is SGHTA and CDR2 is FQGNSA in the germline V gene. The CDR3 sequence is CASSLQVAGGGEQYF. The CDR3 DNA reads as TGTGCCAGCAGCTTACAGGTAGCGGGAGGGGGCGAGCAGTACTTC.

The V call is TRBV6-6, the J call TRBJ1-2; D unclear. The ends were cut back, 5 bases at V and 3 bases at J, with 16 bases in the middle. Looked up from germline, CDR1 is MNHNY and CDR2 is SVGAGI (reference sequence). This CDR3 contains 15 residues. The CDR3 sequence is CASSQEIQSYYGYTF. In DNA, the CDR3 is TGTGCCAGCAGTCAAGAGATACAGAGTTACTATGGCTACACCTTC.

This clone was found a few times. This chain connects TRBV28 to TRBJ1-2; TRBD1 agrees at 8 bases. Germline trimming cut 2 bases from V and 8 bases from J; bases unmatched to any gene: 10. Germline V gene lookup returns CDR1 MDHEN and CDR2 SYDVKM. The CDR3 runs 15 residues. CDR3 loop: CASSLPSAGGVGYTF. The CDR3 DNA sequence: TGTGCCAGCAGTTTACCCTCCGCAGGGGGCGTCGGCTACACCTTC.

V usage is TRBV28 and J usage is TRBJ1-1, with D maybe TRBD1 (6 bases). The length of the CDR3 is 16 residues. From germline, CDR1 is MDHEN and CDR2 SYDVKM. Deletions cut 2 bases from V and 7 bases from J, with 20 bases between. For the CDR3, the DNA is TGTGCCAGCAGTTTACGGGCCCGACAGGCCCCCCATGAAGCTTTCTTT. Its protein is CASSLRARQAPHEAFF.

The V gene is TRBV29-1, the J gene TRBJ2-2, with 8 bases that match TRBD1. This CDR3 has 12 amino acids. CDR1 SQVTM and CDR2 ANQGSEA come from the germline V gene. V lost 7 bases to trimming and J lost 6 bases; unmatched junction nucleotides: 4. The CDR3 region has the DNA TGCAGCGGCCGGACAGGGCCCGGGGAGCTGTTTTTT. Translated, it gives CSGRTGPGELFF.

The rearrangement links TRBV28 to TRBJ2-6; tentatively, D is TRBD1 (6 bases). Germline lookup yields CDR1 MDHEN and CDR2 SYDVKM. The CDR3 contains 17 residues. With 5 bases removed from V and 0 bases from J, the gap between germline ends came to 14 bases. This CDR3 is CASSQGSLGSGANVLTF. CDR3 sequence (DNA): TGTGCCAGCAGTCAGGGGTCCCTAGGCTCTGGGGCCAACGTCCTGACTTTC.

The rearrangement links TRBV5-6 to TRBJ2-6; TRBD1 matches 9 bases. V shed 5 bases and J 1 base; nucleotides not matched to a gene: 13. CDR1 is SGHDT, CDR2 YYEEEE, per germline. This CDR3 has 19 residues. The CDR3 DNA follows: TGTGCCAGCAGTTCGACCGGGACAGGGTATCGATCTGGGGCCAACGTCCTGACTTTC. This encodes CASSSTGTGYRSGANVLTF.

The sample holds a few counts of this clone. This chain joins TRBV27 and TRBJ2-7, with TRBD1 identical over 8 bases. The CDR3 contains 15 residues. Germline V gene data show CDR1 as MNHEY and CDR2 as SMNVEV (reference sequence). V shed 5 bases, J shed 4 bases, and the junction held 10 bases outside the gene matches. The CDR3 nucleotides read TGTGCCAGCAGTCTCCGGACAGGGAGGTTGTACGAGCAGTACTTC. Protein product: CASSLRTGRLYEQYF.

Concerning this clone itself: A read error may produce the germline difference seen at one junction end. This chain connects TRBV30 to TRBJ1-4, with D possibly TRBD1 on 6 matching bases. Looked up from germline, CDR1 is GTSNPN and CDR2 is SVGIG (reference sequence). This CDR3 comprises 13 residues. CDR3 loop: CASTGTTNEKLFF. The CDR3 DNA reads TGTGCCTCGACCGGGACAACGAATGAAAAACTGTTTTTT.